This passage covers 23 T cell receptor beta chains from one sample sequenced in a study of CD4 T cells in relation to SARS-CoV-2 and coronaviruses. For these receptors, no antigen is known. The unexposed donors gave CD4+ T cells in about 2011-2019, prior to COVID-19. CD4+ T cells were isolated from the cells after about ten days of culture. Clones were sequenced by immunoSEQ multiplex PCR, and TCRdb holds only the in-frame ones, with some missing. The sample yields 20,000 to 30,000 clones, approximately 80% seen once. The sample taken for sequencing was CD4+ T cells from PBMCs, cultured in vitro. All receptors come from a human donor in good health.

The chain is built from TRBV7-8 and TRBJ1-1; D is unresolved. There are 13 residues in the CDR3. V was trimmed by 2 bases and J by 1 base, leaving 5 bases between them. CDR1 is SGHVS and CDR2 is FQNEAQ in the germline V gene. In DNA, the CDR3 is TGTGCCAGCAGCTTATCAGGGAACACTGAAGCTTTCTTT. Translated: CASSLSGNTEAFF.

This clone has only a few counts. The chain recombines TRBV5-1 with TRBJ2-5; no firm D call. The CDR3 runs to 12 residues. Germline V gene data show CDR1 as SGHRS and CDR2 as YFSETQ. Trimming left V 4 bases short and J 2 bases short, with 6 bases between. The CDR3 reads CASSATQETQYF. The DNA for the CDR3 is TGCGCCAGCAGCGCCACACAAGAGACCCAGTACTTC.

This chain joins TRBV4-2 and TRBJ2-2; D call uncertain. This CDR3 is 15 amino acids long. Trimming left V 1 base short and J 3 bases short, with 9 bases between. Germline assignment: CDR1 LGHNA and CDR2 YNFKEQ. Here the CDR3 reads CASSQAWAYTGELFF. DNA for the CDR3: TGTGCCAGCAGCCAAGCTTGGGCGTACACCGGGGAGCTGTTTTTT.

This clone was seen just once. This chain connects TRBV4-1 to TRBJ1-5; D remains ambiguous. CDR1 and CDR2 (germline): MGHRA, YSYEKL. V was clipped by 2 bases and J by 1 base, with 6 bases between them. This CDR3 is built from 14 residues. This chain's CDR3 is CASSQLGSNQPQHF. DNA for the CDR3: TGCGCCAGCAGCCAATTGGGGAGCAATCAGCCCCAGCATTTT.

This clone was observed a handful of times. V gene TRBV30 combines with J gene TRBJ1-5; TRBD1 might be the D (5 bases). This CDR3 is built from 15 residues. Germline assignment: CDR1 GTSNPN and CDR2 SVGIG (reference sequence). The V and J ends lost 1 base and 6 bases respectively, with 16 bases between them. The CDR3 region is CAWSGQSGFGQPQHF. In DNA form, the CDR3 reads TGTGCCTGGAGTGGACAATCAGGGTTTGGTCAGCCCCAGCATTTT.

The V and J genes are TRBV5-1 and TRBJ2-2; 11 bases are shared with TRBD2. Germline lookup yields CDR1 SGHRS and CDR2 YFSETQ. V dropped 7 bases and J dropped 5; count of bases not matched to a gene: 10. The CDR3 spans 16 residues. In DNA form, the CDR3 reads TGCGCCAGCGGGTTAGGACTAGCGGGTGAGACCGGGGAGCTGTTTTTT. It translates to CASGLGLAGETGELFF.

The chain uses TRBV6-5 and TRBJ2-7; TRBD1 matches 7 bases. CDR1 is MNHEY, CDR2 SVGAGI, per germline. The CDR3 runs to 14 residues. V lost 6 bases, J lost 6 bases, and 11 bases stayed unmatched. CDR3 nucleotide sequence: TGTGCCAGCAGCCCCACGACAGGGCTCGGCGAGCAGTACTTC. Amino acid sequence: CASSPTTGLGEQYF.

The V and J genes are TRBV5-1 and TRBJ2-5, with D perhaps TRBD1 (6 bases). Trimming removed 4 bases from V and 5 bases from J, with 24 bases in between. Germline V gives CDR1 SGHRS, CDR2 YFSETQ. This CDR3 contains 17 residues. CDR3 nucleotides: TGCGCCAGCAGCCCGACGGTAGGCAGGGGTGGTCGCGAGACCCAGTACTTC. Protein sequence: CASSPTVGRGGRETQYF.

This chain links TRBV23-1 with TRBJ1-5; no clear D. TRBV23-1 is an ORF, with its function uncertain. The ends were cut back, 8 bases at V and 7 bases at J, with 12 bases in the middle. The CDR3 consists of 12 residues. CDR3 bases: TGCGCCAGCCACCGGGGAGGACAGCCCCAGCATTTT. Translating gives CASHRGGQPQHF.

In its sample, this clone was seen a few times. The chain couples TRBV7-9 to TRBJ1-2; 7 positions agree with TRBD1. After removal of 5 bases from V and 0 bases from J, the junction contained 6 bases not matched to a gene. The germline CDR1 and CDR2 sequences are SEHNR and FQNEAQ (reference sequence). This CDR3 has 15 residues. CDR3 nucleotides: TGTGCCAGCAGCCCGCAACAGGGGCCTAACTATGGCTACACCTTC. This sequence encodes CASSPQQGPNYGYTF.

The genes are TRBV11-2 and TRBJ2-7; 7 nucleotides match TRBD1. Germline V CDR1 and CDR2: SGHAT, FQNNGV. V gave up 1 base and J gave up 3 bases; unmatched junction bases: 6. The CDR3 totals 15 residues. The CDR3 loop reads CASSLAYRDSYEQYF. For the CDR3, the DNA is TGTGCCAGCAGCTTAGCGTATCGGGACAGCTACGAGCAGTACTTC.

Only a few counts were recorded for this clone. V usage is TRBV20-1 and J usage is TRBJ2-3, with 10 bases matching TRBD2. This CDR3 has 16 amino acids. CDR1 and CDR2 from the germline V gene are DFQATT and SNEGSKA (reference sequence). V dropped 3 bases and J dropped 5; count of bases not matched to a gene: 11. CDR3 bases: TGCAGTGCTAGTCCGTCTAGCGGGAGTATATTAGATACGCAGTATTTT. Protein sequence: CSASPSSGSILDTQYF.

The J gene is TRBJ2-1, the V gene TRBV7-3, with a possible D match to TRBD1 (6 bases). The CDR3 extends over 14 amino acids. Deletions cut 5 bases from V and 7 bases from J, with 15 bases between. Germline V CDR1 and CDR2: SGHTA, FQGTGA. The CDR3 DNA sequence: TGTGCCAGCAGCGCCAAATGGCAGGGGAATGAGCAGTTCTTC. The encoded protein is CASSAKWQGNEQFF.

The chain links TRBV18 to TRBJ2-5; D is tentatively TRBD1 or TRBD2 (6 bases each). CDR1 is KGHSH, CDR2 LQKENI, per germline. Deletions cut 3 bases from V and 4 bases from J, with 12 bases between. This CDR3 contains 14 residues. CDR3 nucleotides: TGTGCCAGCTCACCGGTCAGGGGAGGAGAGACCCAGTACTTC. It translates to CASSPVRGGETQYF.

The J gene is TRBJ2-5, the V gene TRBV28, with TRBD2 matching 7 bases. The germline V gene encodes CDR1 MDHEN and CDR2 SYDVKM. V lost 7 bases to trimming and J lost 1 base; unmatched junction nucleotides: 6. The CDR3 runs 14 residues. Here the CDR3 DNA reads TGTGCCAGCACACCAGCGGGGTTCCAAGAGACCCAGTACTTC. Residues: CASTPAGFQETQYF.

The CDR3 DNA sequence: TGTGCCAGCAGCGCCAAAAGCACAGATACGCAGTATTTT. Translation: CASSAKSTDTQYF. The genes are TRBV7-9 and TRBJ2-3; D gene ambiguous. Germline V CDR1 and CDR2: SEHNR, FQNEAQ (reference sequence). CDR3 length equals 13 residues. V was trimmed by 5 bases and J by 0 bases, leaving 6 bases between them.

V gene TRBV9 combines with J gene TRBJ1-1; 7 nucleotides match TRBD1. J lost 3 bases, V lost 3 bases, and 8 bases had no gene match. This CDR3 is 15 amino acids long. Germline V gives CDR1 SGDLS, CDR2 YYNGEE. The CDR3 bases are TGTGCCAGCAGCGCTCAGACAGGGTCCGACACTGAAGCTTTCTTT. It codes for CASSAQTGSDTEAFF.

The chain links TRBV9 to TRBJ2-3; 9 positions agree with TRBD1. The V segment lost 3 bases and the J segment 2 bases; nucleotides outside the gene matches: 7. There are 16 residues in the CDR3. Germline V gene data show CDR1 as SGDLS and CDR2 as YYNGEE. This CDR3 is CASSAPGQGFTDTQYF. CDR3 DNA: TGTGCCAGCAGCGCCCCGGGACAGGGTTTCACAGATACGCAGTATTTT.

J is TRBJ1-2 and V is TRBV28; D is possibly TRBD1 (5 bases). The CDR3 has 13 amino acids. The germline V gene has CDR1 MDHEN and CDR2 SYDVKM. V was clipped by 1 base and J by 13 bases, with 16 bases between them. The CDR3 nucleotides read TGTGCCAGCAGTTTATTCTGGGGCAAGGATTCCACCTTC. The encoded protein is CASSLFWGKDSTF.

The rearrangement links TRBV7-3 to TRBJ2-1; the match to TRBD2 covers 10 bases. The CDR3 covers 18 residues. V lost 5 bases and J lost 8; bases outside the gene matches: 18. Germline V gene data show CDR1 as SGHTA and CDR2 as FQGTGA. The CDR3 reads CASSPRSPLAGPRDEQFF. The CDR3 DNA reads as TGTGCCAGCAGCCCCCGGTCCCCACTAGCGGGACCCCGGGATGAGCAGTTCTTC. The full variable domain, with the rest looked up from reference TRBV7-3 and TRBJ2-1, is GAGVSQTPSNKVTEKGKYVELRCDPISGHTALYWYRQSLGQGPEFLIYFQGTGAADDSGLPNDRFFAVRPEGSVSTLKIQRTERGDSAVYLCASSPRSPLAGPRDEQFFGPGTRLTVL.

This rearrangement joins TRBV15 to TRBJ1-1; 7 positions match TRBD1. Trimming removed 4 bases from V and 1 base from J; junction bases left unmatched: 3. The length of the CDR3 is 14 residues. In germline, CDR1 is LNHNV, CDR2 YYDKDF (reference sequence). This CDR3 is CATSTGTANTEAFF. CDR3 DNA sequence: TGTGCCACCAGCACCGGGACAGCGAACACTGAAGCTTTCTTT.

There are a few counts of this clone. The V call is TRBV5-1, the J call TRBJ1-2; TRBD1 aligns across 10 bases. With 4 bases clipped from V and 6 bases from J, the junction kept 6 bases outside the gene matches. The germline V gene has CDR1 SGHRS and CDR2 YFSETQ. The CDR3 is 14 residues long. DNA for the CDR3: TGCGCCAGCAGCCAACTGACAGGGGGCGATGGCTACACCTTC. Its translation is CASSQLTGGDGYTF.

This chain connects TRBV18 to TRBJ2-4, with 10 bases lining up with TRBD1. CDR3 length: 18 amino acids. V dropped 3 bases and J dropped 4; count of bases not matched to a gene: 12. From germline, CDR1 is KGHSH and CDR2 LQKENI. The chain's CDR3 is CASSPVGSGQGGKNIQYF. DNA of the CDR3: TGTGCCAGCTCACCTGTCGGTTCCGGACAGGGGGGGAAAAACATTCAGTACTTC.